These 22 T cell receptor beta chains originate from one sample sequenced in a study of T cells in Graves' hyperthyroidism and ophthalmopathy (dated by TCRdb to about 2019). To prepare the library, multiplex PCR was applied. The instrument was an Illumina HiSeq 2000. TCR beta CDR3 regions were amplified from RNA transcripts. A first-round RT-PCR of the TCR CDR3 used the HTBI primer set with the Qiagen OneStep RT-PCR kit. The public reads were reprocessed in TCRdb via fastp at Q25 and MiXCR, keeping in-frame beta chains. Each CDR3 protein gets just one entry, which takes the most common genes and DNA from the rows behind it. The sample table records some 490,000 distinct CDR3 sequences; about 16% of these occur just once. The top ten clonotypes cover 25% to 30% of the sample. Sequencing was carried out using blood. The receptors here all came from a woman in her 30s with Graves' ophthalmopathy.

This clonotype was detected many times. V and J are TRBV11-2 and TRBJ1-4; no definite D call. The V and J ends lost 4 bases and 8 bases respectively, with 14 bases between them. The CDR3 has 14 amino acids. Germline lookup yields CDR1 SGHAT and CDR2 FQNNGV. The DNA of the CDR3 is TGTGCCAGCAGCTCTTACGCGAGAGGGGAAAAACTGTTTTTT. It translates to CASSSYARGEKLFF.

This clonotype has a count of ten or more. This sequence joins TRBV18 and TRBJ1-5; D possibly corresponds to TRBD1 (5 bases). Trimming stripped 6 bases from V and 3 bases from J, with 15 bases between. CDR3 size: 15 residues. Looked up from germline, CDR1 is KGHSH and CDR2 is LQKENI. CDR3 loop: CASSAVDIYNQPQHF. CDR3 DNA: TGTGCCAGCTCCGCAGTGGACATTTACAATCAGCCCCAGCATTTT.

In its sample, this clonotype was seen a few times. This chain joins TRBV4-3 and TRBJ2-7; D is undetermined. The CDR3 extends over 14 amino acids. V lost 2 bases and J lost 3, with 11 bases in between. Germline V gene sequence: CDR1 LGHNA, CDR2 YSLEER. CDR3 loop: CASSQSHRHYEQYF. The CDR3 DNA reads TGCGCCAGCAGCCAATCCCACAGACACTACGAGCAGTACTTC.

This clonotype was observed at least ten times. This chain connects TRBV20-1 to TRBJ1-2; D possibly corresponds to TRBD1 (5 bases). The germline V and J ends were trimmed by 1 base and 4 bases, with 13 bases remaining between them. The CDR3 has 14 amino acids. The germline gives CDR1 DFQATT, CDR2 SNEGSKA (reference sequence). The CDR3 region has the DNA TGCAGTGCTAGAGTAGGGGCGGAGATCTATGGCTACACCTTC. It codes for CSARVGAEIYGYTF.

The chain is built from TRBV5-1 and TRBJ2-7, with unresolved D. Germline values: CDR1 SGHRS, CDR2 YFSETQ. The CDR3 runs 13 residues. Trimming stripped 0 bases from V and 9 bases from J, with 13 bases between. CDR3 region: CASSLEAGHGQYF. CDR3 nucleotides: TGCGCCAGCAGCTTGGAGGCAGGCCACGGGCAGTACTTC.

This chain links TRBV7-8 with TRBJ2-7; D uncertain. Trimming shortened V by 8 bases and J by 5 bases, and 22 bases separated the two germline ends. The CDR3 is 15 residues long. Looked up from germline, CDR1 is SGHVS and CDR2 is FQNEAQ. The DNA of the CDR3 is TGTGCCAGCCATGCCACGCGTCCGCCTGTCCACGAGCAGTACTTC. Encoded protein: CASHATRPPVHEQYF.

The CDR3 DNA reads as TGTGCCACCAGTGTCTCTAGCGGGGGCTCCTACAATGAGCAGTTCTTC. It specifies CATSVSSGGSYNEQFF. The V gene is TRBV24-1, the J gene TRBJ2-1, with TRBD2 matching 10 bases. V was clipped by 5 bases and J by 0 bases; unmatched bases: 3. CDR3 length: 16 residues. Germline assignment: CDR1 KGHDR and CDR2 SFDVKD.

V is TRBV13 and J is TRBJ2-3; D remains unclear. The ends were cut back, 0 bases at V and 4 bases at J, with 8 bases in the middle. Germline CDR1 PRHDT, CDR2 FYEKMQ (reference sequence). The CDR3 runs 14 residues. CDR3 sequence: CASSLGSYADTQYF. The CDR3 coding sequence is TGTGCCAGCAGCTTAGGCAGCTACGCAGATACGCAGTATTTT.

This clonotype was detected ten times or more. The chain joins TRBV30 to TRBJ2-7; the match to TRBD2 covers 11 bases. The germline V gene encodes CDR1 GTSNPN and CDR2 SVGIG (reference sequence). Trimming cost V 2 bases and J 5 bases; bases outside gene matches: 5. There are 14 residues in the CDR3. This chain's CDR3 is CAWSLLAGAHEQYF. CDR3 DNA: TGTGCCTGGAGTCTACTAGCGGGAGCCCACGAGCAGTACTTC.

This clonotype has ten or more counts. The genes are TRBV10-3 and TRBJ2-3; D unclear. Germline CDR1 and CDR2: ENHRY and SYGVKD. Trimming cost V 8 bases and J 2 bases, with 14 bases left between them. The CDR3 length is 14 residues. The chain's CDR3 is CAIRPVENTDTQYF. The CDR3 DNA is TGTGCCATCCGGCCGGTAGAGAACACAGATACGCAGTATTTT.

This clonotype was observed a single time. The chain joins TRBV6-1 to TRBJ2-1; the D gene is possibly TRBD2 (6 bases). CDR1 and CDR2 from the germline V gene are MNHNS and SASEGT. V lost 5 bases and J 3 bases, leaving 11 bases between the germline ends. The CDR3 consists of 14 residues. The CDR3 is CASSPSEGYNEQFF. The CDR3 DNA sequence: TGTGCCAGCAGTCCGTCGGAGGGCTACAATGAGCAGTTCTTC.

This chain joins TRBV6-1 and TRBJ2-7, with D perhaps TRBD1 (6 bases). The CDR3 is 12 amino acids. Per the germline V gene, CDR1 is MNHNS and CDR2 is SASEGT. V was clipped by 6 bases and J by 6 bases, with 12 bases between them. In DNA form, the CDR3 reads TGTGCCAGCAGCATAGGGACATCCGAGCAGTACTTC. Its protein is CASSIGTSEQYF.

This clonotype was seen many times. Written as DNA, the CDR3 is TGCAGCGCCGACCGGGCGGGAGGGCTCGAGCAGTACTTC. Its protein is CSADRAGGLEQYF. The chain links TRBV29-1 to TRBJ2-7, with 9 positions matching TRBD2. There are 13 residues in the CDR3. Germline V CDR1 and CDR2: SQVTM, ANQGSEA. V dropped 7 bases and J dropped 6; count of bases not matched to a gene: 10.

V is TRBV25-1 and J is TRBJ2-5; D gene uncertain. The germline V gene has CDR1 MGHDK and CDR2 SYGVNS. This CDR3 contains 14 residues. V dropped 1 base and J dropped 7 bases, with 13 bases sitting between them. The chain's CDR3 is CASSESTRLGTQYF. The DNA for the CDR3 is TGTGCCAGCAGTGAATCCACACGGTTAGGGACCCAGTACTTC.

For this clonotype: A much larger clonotype is one base distant, so this may be a read error. J is TRBJ2-5 and V is TRBV11-2; 10 bases line up with TRBD2. The CDR3 contains 16 residues. Germline CDR1 is SGHAT and CDR2 is FQNNGV. Here the CDR3 reads CASSLELAGVSETPYF. In DNA form, the CDR3 reads TGTGCCAGCAGCTTAGAGCTAGCGGGAGTATCGGAGACCCCGTACTTC.

The chain combines TRBV11-2 with TRBJ2-6; TRBD2 matches at 7 bases. In germline, CDR1 is SGHAT, CDR2 FQNNGV. Trimming at V came to 1 base and at J to 18 bases, leaving 6 bases not matched to a gene. This CDR3 region has 12 residues. CDR3 DNA: TGTGCCAGCAGCTTAGGGGGGGGACCTCCGACTTTC. It yields the protein CASSLGGGPPTF. The full variable domain, rest sourced from reference TRBV11-2 and TRBJ2-6, is EAGVAQSPRYKIIEKRQSVAFWCNPISGHATLYWYQQILGQGPKLLIQFQNNGVVDDSQLPKDRFSAERLKGVDSTLKIQPAKLEDSAVYLCASSLGGGPPTFGAGSRLTVL.

In its sample, this clonotype was seen many times. V gene TRBV20-1 combines with J gene TRBJ2-5; D may be TRBD1 (7 bases). Germline V gives CDR1 DFQATT, CDR2 SNEGSKA (reference sequence). This CDR3 has 14 residues. Deletions cut 0 bases from V and 5 bases from J, with 13 bases between. This CDR3 reads CSARDVTGTETQYF. For the CDR3, the DNA is TGCAGTGCTAGAGACGTGACAGGGACTGAGACCCAGTACTTC.

This clonotype was seen ten or more times. V gene TRBV3-1 combines with J gene TRBJ2-1; D is unclear. This CDR3 spans 15 amino acids. Between the trimmed V and J ends, which lost 4 bases and 0 bases, there was a span of 10 bases. Germline V lookup: CDR1 LGHDT, CDR2 YNNKEL (reference sequence). CDR3 nucleotide sequence: TGTGCCAGCAGCCGGTTGGCCATCTCCTACAATGAGCAGTTCTTC. This sequence encodes CASSRLAISYNEQFF.

This clonotype was recorded many times. This chain links TRBV6-1 with TRBJ1-5, with no clear D. The CDR3 has 12 amino acids. Trimming cost V 6 bases and J 4 bases, with 7 bases left between them. Germline V gene sequence: CDR1 MNHNS, CDR2 SASEGT. In nucleotides, the CDR3 is TGTGCCAGCAGCCCGGAAAATCAGCCCCAGCATTTT. Its translation: CASSPENQPQHF.

This rearrangement joins TRBV7-2 to TRBJ1-1; TRBD1 aligns across 8 bases. Trimming took 5 bases from V and 1 from J; bases not matched to a gene: 6. Germline CDR1 is SGHTA and CDR2 is FQGNSA. The CDR3 spans 15 residues. In nucleotides, the CDR3 is TGTGCCAGCAGCGGAACCGGGACAGGGAACACTGAAGCTTTCTTT. Translating it yields CASSGTGTGNTEAFF.

This clonotype was observed many times. The J gene is TRBJ2-3, the V gene TRBV5-1, with 7 bases lining up with TRBD2. The CDR3 contains 16 residues. Germline CDR1 is SGHRS and CDR2 is YFSETQ. J was trimmed by 1 base and V by 0 bases; bases with no gene match: 5. The CDR3 reads CASSLVASGGTDTQYF. The CDR3 DNA sequence: TGCGCCAGCAGCTTGGTGGCTAGCGGAGGCACAGATACGCAGTATTTT.

Details on this clonotype: An end of the junction differs from the germline gene, which may be a read error. The chain uses TRBV11-2 and TRBJ2-7; D not certain. The CDR3 sequence is 13 residues long. Germline CDR1 and CDR2: SGHAT and FQNNGV. CDR3 amino acids: CASSLAGTYERYF. The CDR3 nucleotides read TGTGCCAGCAGCTTAGCAGGTACCTACGAGCGGTACTTC. Using reference TRBV11-2 and TRBJ2-7 for the parts outside the CDR3, the full variable domain is EAGVAQSPRYKIIEKRQSVAFWCNPISGHATLYWYQQILGQGPKLLIQFQNNGVVDDSQLPKDRFSAERLKGVDSTLKIQPAKLEDSAVYLCASSLAGTYERYFGPGTRLTVT.